This record concerns one TCR beta chain sequence. This clone was seen more than once but under ten times. This receptor's antigen is unknown. Per-nucleotide qualities are absent, and no much larger clonotype sits a single base away. These data belong to a study of blood T cell repertoires in COVID-19 (dated by TCRdb to 2018 to 2020). For the wider study: Samples from collaborators originated in the United States, Italy and Spain and spanned both the acute and convalescent phases of COVID-19. The prospective study material was composed of cDNA or gDNA derived from T cells, B-cell-depleted T cells, or PBMCs. Deeply sampled blood TCRbeta repertoires from subjects exposed to, actively infected with, or recovered from COVID-19 were included in the dataset. The repertoires were released in a freely available public database meant as a resource for research on the immune response to SARS-CoV-2. Samples were obtained from the ongoing ImmuneRACE study (first 160 participants) and from 1,254 subjects provided by 6 global collaborators. Sample metadata almost always included a de-identified subject ID, COVID-19 status, age in years and sex. HLA class I and class II types, where available, came from metadata supplied by the sample provider rather than from assay-based typing.

TCRbeta CDR3 regions were amplified from genomic DNA by means of the immunoSEQ Assay, a bias-controlled multiplex PCR. For the original study's pipeline: The number of nucleated cells in each sample was estimated by amplification of reference gene primers within the assay. To quantify the absolute abundance of each unique TCRbeta CDR3 rearrangement, sequence reads were collapsed and filtered. Productive Simpson clonality was computed per sample as the square root of Simpson's diversity index over productive rearrangements. The immuneACCESS repertoire file appears here via TCRdb, limited to in-frame rearrangements. These files lack a portion of the clones; in checked studies, under half of the deficit traces to unresolved V genes, and the cause of the others is not known. That table furnishes V, J and clone size, whereas the DNA furnished D and trimming. Counted in this sample were 150,000 or so clones; roughly 88% of them appeared once. 0.63% of the sample lies in the top ten.

From the cysteine through the phenylalanine, the CDR3 covers 14 amino acids. This entry keeps only the CDR3 DNA: 42 bases, framed from base 1. V and J lose 0 bases and 4 bases, and a span of 9 bases separates them. Taken from the germline V gene (reference sequence), the CDR1 and CDR2 loops are MNHNY and SVGAGI. One collaborating source in Seattle enrolled patients during active infection and followed them longitudinally through the course of disease. The collaborating institutions used their own protocols to collect whole blood in K2EDTA tubes. For TCRbeta analysis, collaborators shipped samples in one of three forms: frozen whole blood, isolated PBMCs, or DNA extracted from either of those sample types. The research as a whole found: How much clinical and demographic metadata was included differed by source and by participant, and the metadata was provided uncurated.

Material for sequencing was peripheral blood. In this chain, TRBV6-6 is recombined with TRBJ1-2; TRBD1 could be the D gene, as 5 bases match. The receptor's source is a man in his fifties or sixties with COVID-19, enrolled during active disease. The nucleotide sequence reads as follows: TGTGCCAGCAGTTACTCTCAGGGTGGCTATGGCTACACCTTC. It specifies CASSYSQGGYGYTF.